A single sample is the source of the 23 T cell receptor beta chains below, sequenced in a study of control samples from healthy donors and cancer patients. This table comes from immunoSEQ multiplex PCR, and its TCRdb copy is limited to in-frame clones, with some not included. Of about 160,000 clones in the sample, roughly 94% are singletons; the top ten hold less than 15%. The sequenced material came from PBMCs. Every receptor here comes from a man aged 55 to 69 with colorectal cancer.

The gene calls are TRBV6-1 and TRBJ1-1, with D unresolved. Germline values: CDR1 MNHNS, CDR2 SASEGT. V was cut by 1 base and J by 5 bases, with 11 bases left in between. This CDR3 is 14 amino acids long. CDR3 nucleotides: TGTGCCAGCAGTGAAGGGGTACCGGAGACTGAAGCTTTCTTT. Residues: CASSEGVPETEAFF.

This CDR3 is CASSPSNRASNTEAFF. The CDR3, as DNA: TGTGCCAGCTCACCATCAAACAGGGCTAGCAACACTGAAGCTTTCTTT. The V call is TRBV18, the J call TRBJ1-1; the D gene is possibly TRBD1 (6 bases). The CDR3 is made up of 16 amino acids. Trimming cost V 2 bases and J 2 bases, with 15 bases left between them. Germline lookup yields CDR1 KGHSH and CDR2 LQKENI.

The J gene is TRBJ1-2, the V gene TRBV5-6; D unclear. Trimming removed 0 bases from V and 1 base from J, with 1 base in between. This CDR3 comprises 12 residues. The germline V gene encodes CDR1 SGHDT and CDR2 YYEEEE. CDR3 bases: TGTGCCAGCAGCTTGGTTAACTATGGCTACACCTTC. This sequence encodes CASSLVNYGYTF.

The chain uses TRBV7-2 and TRBJ2-4; possibly TRBD1 for D (6 bases). Germline lookup yields CDR1 SGHTA and CDR2 FQGNSA. Trimming cost V 1 base and J 6 bases, with 10 bases left between them. The CDR3 runs 14 residues. In nucleotides, the CDR3 is TGTGCCAGCAGCTTAGGAGGGGGTGTAAACATTCAGTACTTC. Its translation: CASSLGGGVNIQYF. The full variable domain, its missing parts supplied by reference TRBV7-2 and TRBJ2-4, is GAGVSQSPSNKVTEKGKDVELRCDPISGHTALYWYRQSLGQGLEFLIYFQGNSAPDKSGLPSDRFSAERTGGSVSTLTIQRTQQEDSAVYLCASSLGGGVNIQYFGAGTRLSVL.

This sequence joins TRBV11-2 and TRBJ1-5; 8 bases line up with TRBD1. The V segment lost 5 bases and the J segment 9 bases; nucleotides outside the gene matches: 9. This CDR3 contains 14 residues. Per the germline V gene, CDR1 is SGHAT and CDR2 is FQNNGV. The CDR3 is CASSGGQAFGPQHF. CDR3 coding DNA: TGTGCCAGCAGCGGGGGACAGGCGTTTGGGCCCCAGCATTTT.

The chain has TRBV28 and TRBJ1-2; D remains unclear. In germline, CDR1 is MDHEN, CDR2 SYDVKM. The CDR3 loop spans 14 amino acids. V was shortened by 6 bases and J by 5 bases, with 16 bases between the two germline ends. Here the CDR3 reads CASRQTGQPYGYTF. CDR3 DNA sequence: TGTGCCAGCAGACAAACGGGTCAGCCATATGGCTACACCTTC.

The chain carries TRBV5-4 and TRBJ2-2; 13 bases agree with TRBD2. The V gene's germline CDR1 is SGHNT and CDR2 YYREEE (reference sequence). CDR3 size: 16 residues. J lost 7 bases, V lost 0 bases, and 3 bases had no gene match. CDR3 DNA: TGTGCCAGCAGCTTGGCTGGACTAGCGGGAGACGGGGAGCTGTTTTTT. Translation: CASSLAGLAGDGELFF. Together with reference TRBV5-4 and TRBJ2-2, the CDR3 gives the full variable domain: ETGVTQSPTHLIKTRGQQVTLRCSSQSGHNTVSWYQQALGQGPQFIFQYYREEENGRGNFPPRFSGLQFPNYSSELNVNALELDDSALYLCASSLAGLAGDGELFFGEGSRLTVL.

The chain employs TRBV30 and TRBJ1-5; 11 bases fit TRBD1. The length of the CDR3 is 13 residues. Germline V gene sequence: CDR1 GTSNPN, CDR2 SVGIG (reference sequence). With V trimmed by 6 bases and J by 4 bases, 2 bases remained unmatched. CDR3 region: CACGTGGNQPQHF. The DNA for the CDR3 is TGTGCCTGTGGGACAGGGGGTAATCAGCCCCAGCATTTT.

This clone was found a few times. The CDR3 protein is CASRASAGNTIYF. CDR3 nucleotides: TGTGCCAGTAGGGCCAGCGCTGGAAACACCATATATTTT. This chain joins TRBV19 and TRBJ1-3; D uncertain. Between the trimmed V and J ends, which lost 6 bases and 2 bases, there was a span of 8 bases. The CDR3 runs 13 residues. Germline V gene data show CDR1 as LNHDA and CDR2 as SQIVND (reference sequence).

The chain has TRBV10-3 and TRBJ1-2, with no clear D. V shed 4 bases and J shed 4 bases, with 7 bases lying between them. The CDR3 totals 12 residues. Germline CDR1 ENHRY, CDR2 SYGVKD. CDR3 sequence reads: CAISGEGYGYTF. The CDR3 bases are TGTGCCATCAGTGGTGAAGGCTATGGCTACACCTTC.

V and J are TRBV12-3 or TRBV12-4 and TRBJ2-5; D is unclear. The CDR3 is 12 residues long. The ends were cut back, 6 bases at V and 6 bases at J, with 11 bases in the middle. DNA of the CDR3: TGTGCCAGCAGCACACTCTACCAGACCCAGTACTTC. It yields the protein CASSTLYQTQYF.

This chain links TRBV10-3 with TRBJ1-5; no reliable D call. CDR3 length equals 13 residues. From germline, CDR1 is ENHRY and CDR2 SYGVKD. Trimming shortened V by 7 bases and J by 1 base, and 8 bases separated the two germline ends. For the CDR3, the DNA is TGTGCCATCAAAGCATCCAGCAATCAGCCCCAGCATTTT. Protein sequence: CAIKASSNQPQHF.

This chain connects TRBV5-6 to TRBJ2-5; the D is unclear. CDR1 is SGHDT and CDR2 is YYEEEE in the germline V gene. V shed 4 bases and J shed 5 bases, with 9 bases lying between them. The CDR3 contains 12 residues. CDR3: CASSSLSETQYF. DNA of the CDR3: TGTGCCAGCAGCAGTCTTTCGGAGACCCAGTACTTC.

V usage is TRBV7-9 and J usage is TRBJ2-1; D unresolved. V was clipped by 1 base and J by 5 bases, with 6 bases between them. This CDR3 has 13 amino acids. The germline CDR1 and CDR2 sequences are SEHNR and FQNEAQ (reference sequence). CDR3 amino acids: CASSLGSNNEQFF. Here the CDR3 DNA reads TGTGCCAGCAGCTTAGGTTCTAACAATGAGCAGTTCTTC.

The V call is TRBV3-1 (or the pseudogene TRBV3-2), the J call TRBJ2-3, with 8 bases matching TRBD2. The junction had 8 bases not matched to a gene; V was cut back by 0 bases and J by 3 bases. This CDR3 has 17 residues. Germline V gene lookup returns CDR1 LGHDT and CDR2 YNNKEL (reference sequence). This CDR3 reads CASSQDLGRGETDTQYF. CDR3 coding DNA: TGTGCCAGCAGCCAAGATCTTGGGCGGGGGGAGACAGATACGCAGTATTTT.

The chain uses TRBV7-2 and TRBJ1-3; D is perhaps TRBD1 (5 bases). The ends were cut back, 5 bases at V and 0 bases at J, with 14 bases in the middle. Germline lookup yields CDR1 SGHTA and CDR2 FQGNSA. CDR3 size: 16 residues. CDR3 in DNA: TGTGCCAGCAGCCTTCAAGGGGCCGGCTCTGGAAACACCATATATTTT. Amino acid sequence: CASSLQGAGSGNTIYF.

The chain recombines TRBV5-6 with TRBJ1-2; D remains unclear. Germline-derived CDR1 and CDR2 are SGHDT and YYEEEE. CDR3 length: 16 residues. The V end lost 0 bases, the J end lost 5 bases, and 17 bases lay between the germline ends. The CDR3 sequence: CASSLAGVPDGYGYTF. In nucleotides, the CDR3 is TGTGCCAGCAGCTTGGCCGGGGTTCCCGACGGATATGGCTACACCTTC.

This chain joins TRBV3-1 (or the pseudogene TRBV3-2) and TRBJ1-2, with D unresolved. The CDR3 is 15 residues long. The V gene lost 5 bases and the J gene lost 1 base, with 14 bases spanning the gap. Germline V gene data show CDR1 as LGHDT and CDR2 as YNNKEL (reference sequence). The CDR3 nucleotides are TGTGCCAGCAGCAATGACTGGCCCTTTAACTATGGCTACACCTTC. This gives the protein CASSNDWPFNYGYTF.

The rearrangement links TRBV19 to TRBJ2-7, with a possible D match to TRBD1 (5 bases). The germline V gene encodes CDR1 LNHDA and CDR2 SQIVND (reference sequence). V lost 3 bases and J lost 6, with 15 bases in between. This CDR3 spans 14 amino acids. The CDR3: CASSMQAQAGEQYF. Written as DNA, the CDR3 is TGTGCCAGTAGTATGCAGGCACAGGCAGGCGAGCAGTACTTC.

This chain joins TRBV4-3 and TRBJ2-3; 11 bases are shared with TRBD2. The CDR3 sequence is 15 residues long. Germline trimming cut 4 bases from V and 2 bases from J; bases unmatched to any gene: 2. Looked up from germline, CDR1 is LGHNA and CDR2 is YSLEER. The CDR3 loop reads CASSPTSGNTDTQYF. The CDR3 DNA follows: TGCGCCAGCAGCCCGACTAGCGGGAACACAGATACGCAGTATTTT.

In nucleotides, the CDR3 is TGTGCCAGCAGCTCTGGACTAGCGGGGAATTCCGGGGAGCTGTTTTTT. This translates into CASSSGLAGNSGELFF. This rearrangement joins TRBV5-4 to TRBJ2-2; TRBD2 agrees at 12 bases. J gave up 6 bases and V 3 bases, and 6 bases lay outside the gene matches. This CDR3 region has 16 residues. Germline CDR1 reads SGHNT; CDR2 reads YYREEE (reference sequence).

The chain employs TRBV10-3 and TRBJ2-2; D is perhaps TRBD1 (5 bases). Germline assignment: CDR1 ENHRY and CDR2 SYGVKD. This CDR3 contains 14 residues. V lost 7 bases and J lost 0, with 9 bases in between. CDR3 loop: CAIIQGPNTGELFF. CDR3 sequence (DNA): TGTGCCATCATTCAGGGCCCGAACACCGGGGAGCTGTTTTTT.

The chain employs TRBV29-1 and TRBJ1-1; D might be TRBD1 (6 bases). Germline CDR1 SQVTM, CDR2 ANQGSEA. The germline V and J ends were trimmed by 7 bases and 2 bases, with 14 bases remaining between them. The CDR3 is made up of 13 amino acids. The DNA for the CDR3 is TGCAGCGCCCGCGGAGGGGGTAACACTGAAGCTTTCTTT. Translation: CSARGGGNTEAFF.